What follows are 23 T cell receptor beta chains derived from one specimen sequenced in a study of shared clonotypes between healthy human individuals. Using immunoSEQ multiplex PCR, the repertoire was profiled, and TCRdb retains in-frame clones only, with some absent. The data contain 1.5 million to 1.9 million clones, 98% of them singletons. Sequencing was done on a sample of naive CD4+ T cells sorted from blood. Noted subset: CD45RA+ positively selected. The receptor source for this set is a man aged 25-45 years in good health.

The V gene is TRBV19, the J gene TRBJ1-5; possible D gene TRBD1, 6 bases. From germline, CDR1 is LNHDA and CDR2 SQIVND (reference sequence). Trimming took off 7 bases at V and 3 bases at J, with 22 bases between the two ends. The CDR3 covers 17 residues. Here the CDR3 reads CASNLVLGGAHNQPQHF. The CDR3 DNA reads as TGTGCCAGTAACCTGGTTTTAGGGGGGGCCCACAATCAGCCCCAGCATTTT.

The chain has TRBV7-2 and TRBJ1-5; D not certain. Germline V gene lookup returns CDR1 SGHTA and CDR2 FQGNSA. Trimming stripped 3 bases from V and 5 bases from J, with 14 bases between. This CDR3 has 15 residues. CDR3 sequence: CASSLREAFDQPQHF. Here the CDR3 DNA reads TGTGCCAGCAGCTTGCGGGAGGCGTTTGATCAGCCCCAGCATTTT.

In DNA, the CDR3 is TGCGCCAGCGGACAGGGGGCGCAGGTCGACGAGCAGTACTTC. Encoded protein: CASGQGAQVDEQYF. The genes are TRBV5-1 and TRBJ2-7; 11 bases align to TRBD1. The CDR3 contains 14 residues. With 7 bases clipped from V and 5 bases from J, the junction kept 8 bases outside the gene matches. Germline CDR1 and CDR2: SGHRS and YFSETQ.

The rearrangement links TRBV5-1 to TRBJ2-1; 10 nucleotides align to TRBD2. The V segment lost 5 bases and the J segment 2 bases; nucleotides outside the gene matches: 10. The CDR3 is 17 amino acids. From germline, CDR1 is SGHRS and CDR2 YFSETQ. DNA for the CDR3: TGCGCCAGCAGGGGGAACGGACTAGCGGACCCCTACAATGAGCAGTTCTTC. It yields the protein CASRGNGLADPYNEQFF.

The chain combines TRBV15 with TRBJ1-1, with 8 positions matching TRBD1. The CDR3 has 16 amino acids. V gave up 5 bases and J gave up 5 bases; unmatched junction bases: 13. The germline V gene has CDR1 LNHNV and CDR2 YYDKDF (reference sequence). The CDR3 region is CATSSGQGGMRTEAFF. CDR3 bases: TGTGCCACCAGCTCCGGACAGGGAGGGATGCGAACTGAAGCTTTCTTT.

The V and J genes are TRBV5-4 and TRBJ2-7; weak D call: TRBD2 (5 bases). This CDR3 region has 16 residues. Germline values: CDR1 SGHNT, CDR2 YYREEE (reference sequence). Trimming took off 0 bases at V and 0 bases at J, with 13 bases between the two ends. The CDR3 bases are TGTGCCAGCAGCTTGGAACTAGTGAGAAGCTCCTACGAGCAGTACTTC. It specifies CASSLELVRSSYEQYF.

The V call is TRBV9, the J call TRBJ2-2; the match to TRBD2 covers 14 bases. J lost 4 bases, V lost 2 bases, and 7 bases had no gene match. CDR1 SGDLS and CDR2 YYNGEE come from the germline V gene. The CDR3 is made up of 18 amino acids. The CDR3 DNA follows: TGTGCCAGCAGCGTTTCCGGGACTAGCGGGAGAAGCACCGGGGAGCTGTTTTTT. Translated: CASSVSGTSGRSTGELFF.

The rearrangement joins TRBV9 to TRBJ2-1, with D perhaps TRBD2 (6 bases). CDR1 SGDLS and CDR2 YYNGEE come from the germline V gene. The CDR3 consists of 15 residues. V lost 4 bases, J lost 2 bases, and 13 bases lay in between. CDR3 protein: CASSYLAGPYNEQFF. CDR3 in DNA: TGTGCCAGCAGCTACCTCGCGGGACCCTACAATGAGCAGTTCTTC.

The CDR3 region is CASSVEGGLAGVGEQFF. The CDR3 DNA reads as TGTGCCAGCAGCGTAGAGGGAGGACTAGCGGGAGTTGGAGAGCAGTTCTTC. The chain is built from TRBV9 and TRBJ2-1; 13 bases fit TRBD2. Per germline, CDR1 SGDLS and CDR2 YYNGEE. Trimming at V came to 0 bases and at J to 10 bases, leaving 10 bases not matched to a gene. The CDR3 extends over 17 amino acids.

The chain employs TRBV11-2 and TRBJ2-7; 10 bases are shared with TRBD2. V shed 1 base and J 1 base; nucleotides not matched to a gene: 7. The CDR3 runs 17 residues. Germline V gene sequence: CDR1 SGHAT, CDR2 FQNNGV. The DNA of the CDR3 is TGTGCCAGCAGCTTAGTTGGGCGGACTAGCGGTTCCTACGAGCAGTACTTC. It translates to CASSLVGRTSGSYEQYF.

This clone showed up just once. The V and J genes are TRBV11-2 and TRBJ2-7; 9 bases align to TRBD1. The CDR3 has 14 amino acids. Germline CDR1 and CDR2: SGHAT and FQNNGV. Trimming took 5 bases from V and 6 from J; bases not matched to a gene: 8. The CDR3: CASSTLDRGSEQYF. The DNA for the CDR3 is TGTGCCAGCAGCACTCTGGACAGGGGAAGCGAGCAGTACTTC.

A remark on this clone: Other DNA sequences of this sample code for an identical CDR3. The gene calls are TRBV27 and TRBJ1-2; D ambiguous. V was clipped by 3 bases and J by 1 base, with 6 bases between them. Per the germline V gene, CDR1 is MNHEY and CDR2 is SMNVEV (reference sequence). CDR3 length: 13 residues. CDR3 region: CASSLSVNYGYTF. As DNA, the CDR3 is TGTGCCAGCAGTTTGTCGGTTAACTATGGCTACACCTTC.

The chain carries TRBV7-2 and TRBJ2-1; TRBD2 agrees at 11 bases. The trim removed 3 bases at V and 2 bases at J, leaving 3 bases unmatched. Per germline, CDR1 SGHTA and CDR2 FQGNSA. This CDR3 is 16 amino acids long. CDR3 amino acids: CASSFSLAGAYNEQFF. CDR3 nucleotides: TGTGCCAGCAGCTTCTCACTAGCGGGGGCCTACAATGAGCAGTTCTTC.

The CDR3 region is CASSFSGEQFF. CDR3 DNA sequence: TGTGCCAGCAGCTTCTCGGGTGAGCAGTTCTTC. The chain has TRBV7-8 and TRBJ2-1; D call uncertain. The CDR3 is 11 residues long. V lost 3 bases and J lost 9, with 6 bases in between. Germline loops: CDR1 SGHVS, CDR2 FQNEAQ.

DNA for the CDR3: TGTGCCAGCTCACCATACCGGGACAGGGTCAACGAGCAGTACTTC. Encoded protein: CASSPYRDRVNEQYF. The rearrangement links TRBV18 to TRBJ2-7, with TRBD1 identical over 9 bases. The J segment lost 5 bases and the V segment lost 2 bases, leaving 7 bases of the junction unmatched. Per the germline V gene, CDR1 is KGHSH and CDR2 is LQKENI. This CDR3 comprises 15 residues.

The V and J genes are TRBV5-4 and TRBJ2-1, with D uncertain. CDR1 and CDR2 from the germline V gene are SGHNT and YYREEE (reference sequence). CDR3 length: 13 amino acids. V dropped 7 bases and J dropped 1 base, with 9 bases sitting between them. DNA of the CDR3: TGTGCCAGCCGCCCGTTGTCCTACAATGAGCAGTTCTTC. Its translation: CASRPLSYNEQFF.

Notes on this clone: The sample holds other DNA sequences that translate to the same CDR3. The V gene is TRBV6-1, the J gene TRBJ1-5, with D tentatively TRBD1 (5 bases). Between the trimmed V and J ends, which lost 3 bases and 3 bases, there was a span of 6 bases. CDR1 MNHNS and CDR2 SASEGT come from the germline V gene. This CDR3 has 13 amino acids. The CDR3 DNA follows: TGTGCCAGCAGTGAGGGGCTCAATCAGCCCCAGCATTTT. Translated, it gives CASSEGLNQPQHF.

The chain has TRBV28 and TRBJ2-7, with D perhaps matching TRBD1 (5 bases). Germline loops: CDR1 MDHEN, CDR2 SYDVKM. The CDR3 extends over 13 amino acids. Deletions cut 7 bases from V and 3 bases from J, with 13 bases between. The CDR3 DNA follows: TGTGCCAGCACCCTTGGTAGGGGCTACGAGCAGTACTTC. This codes for CASTLGRGYEQYF.

The rearrangement joins TRBV15 to TRBJ1-4; maybe TRBD1 (5 bases). Germline V gives CDR1 LNHNV, CDR2 YYDKDF (reference sequence). The CDR3 covers 15 residues. The V and J ends lost 8 bases and 3 bases respectively, with 16 bases between them. CDR3 amino acids: CATSPGQGSNEKLFF. The CDR3 nucleotides read TGTGCCACCTCGCCCGGCCAGGGCTCTAATGAAAAACTGTTTTTT.

Turning to this clone: This same CDR3 is encoded by further DNA sequences in the sample. This chain uses TRBV9 with TRBJ2-1; 7 bases are shared with TRBD2. Losses at the gene ends were 0 bases for V and 0 bases for J; bases not matched to a gene: 0. Looked up from germline, CDR1 is SGDLS and CDR2 is YYNGEE. The CDR3 sequence is 15 residues long. The CDR3 bases are TGTGCCAGCAGCGTAGCGGGAGGCTCCTACAATGAGCAGTTCTTC. Protein sequence: CASSVAGGSYNEQFF.

The chain combines TRBV10-2 with TRBJ2-1, with a tentative D call TRBD2 (5 bases). Per germline, CDR1 WSHSY and CDR2 SAAADI. The CDR3 has 16 amino acids. The V and J ends lost 1 base and 5 bases respectively, with 15 bases between them. DNA for the CDR3: TGCGCCAGCAGTGAGTGGGCGGGTCTAGGTCACAATGAGCAGTTCTTC. Protein sequence: CASSEWAGLGHNEQFF.

V usage is TRBV7-2 and J usage is TRBJ2-7; D gene uncertain. The V end was cut by 5 bases, the J end by 2 bases, with 13 bases between. The CDR3 totals 14 residues. Germline V lookup: CDR1 SGHTA, CDR2 FQGNSA. CDR3 in amino acids: CASSMTPSPYEQYF. CDR3 bases: TGTGCCAGCAGCATGACACCTAGTCCCTACGAGCAGTACTTC.

This clone was recorded once. The genes are TRBV5-4 and TRBJ2-5; the match to TRBD2 covers 14 bases. The germline V gene encodes CDR1 SGHNT and CDR2 YYREEE (reference sequence). V gave up 6 bases and J gave up 3 bases; unmatched junction bases: 4. This CDR3 comprises 15 residues. CDR3 protein: CASKPGLAGEETQYF. CDR3 nucleotide sequence: TGTGCCAGCAAACCGGGACTAGCGGGAGAAGAGACCCAGTACTTC.